Listed here are 23 T cell receptor beta chains from one sample, sequenced in a study of early T cells in non-severe SARS-CoV-2 infection. TCRdb redid the calling of the 5' RACE reads with MiXCR, one entry per CDR3 protein. The sample holds tens of thousands of distinct CDR3 sequences, approximately 5.2% seen once. The material sequenced was whole blood. Receptor source: an adult who was a healthcare worker with PCR-confirmed SARS-CoV-2 infection or an uninfected control (not recorded which).

Many counts were recorded for this clonotype. The chain couples TRBV11-2 to TRBJ2-1; D remains ambiguous. V lost 1 base to trimming and J lost 7 bases, with 5 bases between them. Germline lookup yields CDR1 SGHAT and CDR2 FQNNGV. The CDR3 covers 12 residues. The CDR3 DNA reads TGTGCCAGCAGCTTAGCCCGGAATGAGCAGTTCTTC. As protein: CASSLARNEQFF.

This clonotype was detected a few times. The chain couples TRBV7-3 to TRBJ2-1, with 14 bases fitting TRBD2. CDR1 SGHTA and CDR2 FQGTGA come from the germline V gene. The CDR3 has 15 amino acids. The V and J ends lost 3 bases and 9 bases, in that order; junction bases with no gene match: 4. CDR3 loop: CASSFGLAGGSEQFF. The CDR3 DNA is TGTGCCAGCAGCTTCGGACTAGCGGGAGGAAGTGAGCAGTTCTTC.

This clonotype was recorded at least ten times. The V and J genes are TRBV20-1 and TRBJ2-7; D is undetermined. CDR1 is DFQATT, CDR2 SNEGSKA, per germline (reference sequence). This CDR3 comprises 14 residues. V dropped 5 bases and J dropped 0 bases, with 14 bases sitting between them. CDR3 DNA: TGCAGTGCTTCCGGTTTAATCAGCTCCTACGAGCAGTACTTC. Translated, it gives CSASGLISSYEQYF.

This clonotype has at least ten counts. The chain couples TRBV6-6 to TRBJ1-2; a weak D match, TRBD1 (5 bases). The CDR3 sequence is 14 residues long. Germline CDR1 reads MNHNY; CDR2 reads SVGAGI (reference sequence). The germline V and J ends were trimmed by 6 bases and 4 bases, with 15 bases remaining between them. The CDR3 region has the DNA TGTGCCAGCAGGGGGGAGGGTATGAGCTATGGCTACACCTTC. The encoded protein is CASRGEGMSYGYTF.

The chain uses TRBV2 and TRBJ2-1; 8 positions agree with TRBD2. The V gene's germline CDR1 is SNHLY and CDR2 FYNNEI. Germline trimming cut 7 bases from V and 0 bases from J; bases unmatched to any gene: 5. This CDR3 has 15 residues. The CDR3 is CASNRLASSYNEQFF. In DNA form, the CDR3 reads TGTGCCAGCAATAGACTAGCGAGCTCCTACAATGAGCAGTTCTTC.

In its sample, this clonotype was seen many times. The gene calls are TRBV7-9 and TRBJ2-2; no definite D call. The CDR3 has 15 amino acids. Trimming pared 3 bases from V and 0 bases from J, leaving 8 bases between. Germline V lookup: CDR1 SEHNR, CDR2 FQNEAQ (reference sequence). The chain's CDR3 is CASSFYITNTGELFF. In DNA form, the CDR3 reads TGTGCCAGCAGCTTTTACATAACGAACACCGGGGAGCTGTTTTTT.

The CDR3 is CASSLTKRGAEQYF. The CDR3 nucleotides read TGTGCCAGCAGTTTAACAAAAAGGGGCGCCGAGCAGTACTTC. The chain employs TRBV28 and TRBJ2-7; the D gene is possibly TRBD1 (5 bases). The germline gives CDR1 MDHEN, CDR2 SYDVKM. The CDR3 is made up of 14 amino acids. V shed 2 bases and J shed 6 bases, with 14 bases lying between them.

Ten or more counts support this clonotype. This sequence joins TRBV29-1 and TRBJ1-4; D is possibly TRBD1 (5 bases). Trimming took 4 bases from V and 5 from J, leaving 20 bases between them. This CDR3 has 16 residues. Germline V gives CDR1 SQVTM, CDR2 ANQGSEA. The CDR3 sequence: CSVATLLGDFNEKLFF. The CDR3 DNA sequence: TGCAGCGTTGCTACTCTGCTCGGGGACTTCAATGAAAAACTGTTTTTT.

This clonotype was counted at least ten times. V and J are TRBV11-3 and TRBJ2-7, with 7 bases identical to TRBD2. Trimming took 3 bases from V and 3 from J; bases not matched to a gene: 8. The CDR3 contains 15 residues. Germline lookup yields CDR1 SGHNT and CDR2 YENEEA. The CDR3 loop reads CASSFRSSGNYEQYF. CDR3 in DNA: TGTGCCAGCAGCTTTAGGTCTAGCGGAAACTACGAGCAGTACTTC.

This clonotype has at least ten counts. The J gene is TRBJ1-3, the V gene TRBV4-3; D perhaps matches TRBD1 (5 bases). The CDR3 consists of 16 residues. Germline values: CDR1 LGHNA, CDR2 YSLEER. V was clipped by 0 bases and J by 2 bases, with 11 bases between them. The DNA for the CDR3 is TGCGCCAGCAGCCAAGAAAGCCGCAGGGCTGGAAACACCATATATTTT. It yields the protein CASSQESRRAGNTIYF.

The table lists this clonotype with many counts. The gene calls are TRBV2 and TRBJ2-5; 9 bases match TRBD2. The CDR3 length is 15 residues. Trimming took 2 bases from V and 1 from J; bases not matched to a gene: 2. The germline V gene encodes CDR1 SNHLY and CDR2 FYNNEI. CDR3 protein: CASSELAGFQETQYF. In DNA form, the CDR3 reads TGTGCCAGCAGTGAACTAGCGGGGTTCCAAGAGACCCAGTACTTC.

This clonotype appeared many times. The V and J genes are TRBV3-1 and TRBJ1-5; D possibly corresponds to TRBD1 (6 bases). V was cut by 3 bases and J by 7 bases, with 10 bases left in between. CDR3 length: 13 amino acids. Germline V gene data show CDR1 as LGHDT and CDR2 as YNNKEL (reference sequence). The CDR3 is CASSQQGMQPQHF. The CDR3 bases are TGTGCCAGCAGCCAGCAGGGGATGCAGCCCCAGCATTTT.

This clonotype was seen ten or more times. The J gene is TRBJ2-1, the V gene TRBV11-2, with 8 bases aligning to TRBD2. The CDR3 is made up of 16 amino acids. V trimming: 4 bases; J trimming: 8 bases; junction bases outside the gene matches: 13. Germline CDR1 SGHAT, CDR2 FQNNGV. The CDR3 coding sequence is TGTGCCAGCAGCTCAGAAGACCCCGGGACTAGAGATGAGCAGTTCTTC. Its translation: CASSSEDPGTRDEQFF.

This clonotype was counted ten times or more. The rearrangement joins TRBV19 to TRBJ2-6, with a weak D call TRBD2 (5 bases). The CDR3 consists of 14 residues. Trimming shortened V by 7 bases and J by 2 bases, and 9 bases separated the two germline ends. Germline lookup yields CDR1 LNHDA and CDR2 SQIVND (reference sequence). The CDR3 DNA reads as TGTGCCAGTAACTCCGGGGCTGGGGCCAACGTCCTGACTTTC. Translation: CASNSGAGANVLTF.

Only a few counts were recorded for this clonotype. The genes are TRBV7-9 and TRBJ1-1; 8 bases fit TRBD1. V dropped 4 bases and J dropped 5; count of bases not matched to a gene: 6. CDR3 length: 14 residues. CDR1 is SEHNR, CDR2 FQNEAQ, per germline (reference sequence). The CDR3 bases are TGTGCCAGCAGCTGGCCTGACAGGGGAACTGAAGCTTTCTTT. Its protein is CASSWPDRGTEAFF.

This clonotype was recorded many times. The rearrangement links TRBV6-4 to TRBJ2-1; no clear D. Germline CDR1 MRHNA, CDR2 SNTAGT. The CDR3 runs to 15 residues. The V and J ends lost 4 bases and 0 bases respectively, with 10 bases between them. CDR3 protein: CASSATRSSYNEQFF. The CDR3 bases are TGTGCCAGCAGTGCGACTCGGAGCTCCTACAATGAGCAGTTCTTC.

This clonotype was recorded many times. The chain is built from TRBV25-1 and TRBJ2-1; D is unclear. The V end lost 8 bases, the J end lost 15 bases, and 20 bases lay between the germline ends. From germline, CDR1 is MGHDK and CDR2 SYGVNS. The CDR3 spans 12 residues. CDR3 loop: CASHDDRNFPFF. For the CDR3, the DNA is TGTGCCAGCCATGACGATAGGAATTTTCCGTTCTTC.

This clonotype was observed at least ten times. The chain is built from TRBV12-3 or TRBV12-4 and TRBJ2-2; TRBD2 matches 7 bases. The CDR3 runs 13 residues. The J segment lost 8 bases and the V segment lost 1 base, leaving 1 base of the junction unmatched. The CDR3 region is CASSLGREGELFF. CDR3 coding DNA: TGTGCCAGCAGTTTAGGGCGGGAGGGGGAGCTGTTTTTT.

There are a few counts of this clonotype. This chain links TRBV12-3 or TRBV12-4 with TRBJ2-7; D tentatively reads TRBD1 or TRBD2 (5 bases each). V lost 2 bases to trimming and J lost 2 bases, with 16 bases between them. The CDR3 covers 16 residues. The CDR3 DNA sequence: TGTGCCAGCAGTTTATCCGGGGTGGGACGCCCCTACGAGCAGTACTTC. It yields the protein CASSLSGVGRPYEQYF.

The sample holds many counts of this clonotype. V gene TRBV7-8 combines with J gene TRBJ1-5, with TRBD1 matching over 7 bases. V shed 3 bases and J 2 bases; nucleotides not matched to a gene: 4. Germline V CDR1 and CDR2: SGHVS, FQNEAQ. The CDR3 covers 15 residues. DNA of the CDR3: TGTGCCAGCAGCTTTTACAGGGGCGGCAATCAGCCCCAGCATTTT. Protein: CASSFYRGGNQPQHF.

This clonotype was counted many times. The chain employs TRBV7-3 and TRBJ2-1, with 12 bases that match TRBD2. Trimming at V came to 8 bases and at J to 6 bases, leaving 8 bases not matched to a gene. The CDR3 totals 15 residues. Germline V gene data show CDR1 as SGHTA and CDR2 as FQGTGA. CDR3 coding DNA: TGTGCCAGCTCTCCCCGACTAGCGGGAGCCAATGAGCAGTTCTTC. Translated, it gives CASSPRLAGANEQFF. Complete variable domain (other parts from reference TRBV7-3 and TRBJ2-1): GAGVSQTPSNKVTEKGKYVELRCDPISGHTALYWYRQSLGQGPEFLIYFQGTGAADDSGLPNDRFFAVRPEGSVSTLKIQRTERGDSAVYLCASSPRLAGANEQFFGPGTRLTVL.

In this sample, this clonotype turned up many times. The CDR3 nucleotides read TGCGCCAGCAGCCAAGATGCGTTGGACACTGAAGCTTTCTTT. Protein: CASSQDALDTEAFF. The rearrangement uses TRBV4-1 and TRBJ1-1; D unclear. This CDR3 spans 14 amino acids. V was cut by 0 bases and J by 3 bases, with 8 bases left in between. The germline gives CDR1 MGHRA, CDR2 YSYEKL.

This chain connects TRBV15 to TRBJ2-1; no clear D gene. The V and J ends lost 2 bases and 10 bases respectively, with 9 bases between them. CDR3 size: 12 residues. In germline, CDR1 is LNHNV, CDR2 YYDKDF (reference sequence). The CDR3 nucleotides are TGTGCCACCAGCAGACCCCTAGGCGAGCAGTTCTTC. Translation gives CATSRPLGEQFF.